The clone carrying this TCR beta chain has just a few counts. Antigen: not known. What was amplified from RNA transcripts were TCR beta CDR3 regions. A first-round RT-PCR of the TCR CDR3 used the HTBI primer set. TCRdb independently ran MiXCR on the multiplex PCR reads; one entry per CDR3 protein. The sample has roughly 750,000 distinct CDR3 sequences; over 15% are singletons. The V and J ends lost 0 bases and 4 bases respectively, with 12 bases between them. The CDR3 covers 16 residues. Germline V gene lookup returns CDR1 MGHRA and CDR2 YSYEKL. The data belong to a study of T cells in Graves' hyperthyroidism and ophthalmopathy. General study findings and limits: Most thyroid clonotypes expanded above 0.001 were also detected in blood. From stable hyperthyroidism, ophthalmopathy was set apart by a 13 V-J model.

Patients between 18 and 65 years old had hyperthyroidism, newly diagnosed and lasting under 2 months. An approximately 10 ml volume of fresh peripheral blood provided the PBMCs. The sample comprised blood. V and J are TRBV4-1 and TRBJ1-4; D call uncertain. This sequence was found in a man aged 18 to 30 with Graves' hyperthyroidism. The CDR3 here is CASSQEVTGYNEKLFF. CDR3 bases: TGCGCCAGCAGCCAAGAGGTGACGGGATATAATGAAAAACTGTTTTTT.